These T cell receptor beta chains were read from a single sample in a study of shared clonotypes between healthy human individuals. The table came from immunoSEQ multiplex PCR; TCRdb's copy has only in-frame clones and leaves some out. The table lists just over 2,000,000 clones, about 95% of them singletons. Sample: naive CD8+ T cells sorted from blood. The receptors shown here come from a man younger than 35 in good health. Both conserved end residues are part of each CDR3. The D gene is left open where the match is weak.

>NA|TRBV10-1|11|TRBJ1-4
CASTRIEKLFF
TGCGCCAGCACCAGAATCGAAAAACTGTTTTTT
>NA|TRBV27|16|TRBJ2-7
CASSLSQGTLSYEQYF
TGTGCCAGCAGTTTATCGCAGGGGACATTATCCTACGAGCAGTACTTC
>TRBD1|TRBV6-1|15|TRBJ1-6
CASSDWTGDNSPLHF
TGTGCCAGCAGTGACTGGACAGGCGATAATTCACCCCTCCACTTT
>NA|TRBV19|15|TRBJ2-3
CASSVLPASTDTQYF
TGTGCCAGTAGTGTCCTGCCGGCGAGCACAGATACGCAGTATTTT
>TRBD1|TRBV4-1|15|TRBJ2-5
CASSPGTGLRETQYF
TGCGCCAGCAGCCCGGGGACAGGGCTGAGAGAGACCCAGTACTTC
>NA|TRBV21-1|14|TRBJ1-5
CASSKAGRLYAQHF
TGTGCCAGCAGCAAAGCAGGGCGGCTCTACGCCCAGCATTTT
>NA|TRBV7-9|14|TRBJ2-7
CASSPPDTSYEQYF
TGTGCCAGCAGCCCACCGGACACCTCCTACGAGCAGTACTTC
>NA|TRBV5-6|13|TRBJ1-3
CASSLGQLNTIYF
TGTGCCAGCAGCCTGGGACAATTAAACACCATATATTTT
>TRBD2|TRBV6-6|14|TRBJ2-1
CASSTIAGENEQFF
TGTGCCAGCAGTACAATAGCGGGTGAGAATGAGCAGTTCTTC
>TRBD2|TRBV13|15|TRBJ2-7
CASSLEAGGPNEQYF
TGTGCCAGCAGCTTAGAAGCGGGAGGGCCTAACGAGCAGTACTTC
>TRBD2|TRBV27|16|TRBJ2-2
CASSFSSGGAAGELFF
TGTGCCAGCAGTTTCTCTAGCGGGGGCGCGGCCGGGGAGCTGTTTTTT
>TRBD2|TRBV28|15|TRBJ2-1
CASNALAGGRNEQFF
TGTGCCAGCAATGCTCTAGCGGGGGGGCGGAATGAGCAGTTCTTC
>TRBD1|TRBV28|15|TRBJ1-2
CASSLEGGAYYGYTF
TGTGCCAGCAGTTTAGAAGGGGGCGCCTATTATGGCTACACCTTC
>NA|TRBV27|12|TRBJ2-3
CASGDLEDTQYF
TGTGCCAGCGGGGACTTAGAAGATACGCAGTATTTT
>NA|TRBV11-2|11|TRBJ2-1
CASRVYNEQFF
TGTGCCAGCAGGGTCTACAATGAGCAGTTCTTC
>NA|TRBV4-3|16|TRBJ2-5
CASSQGLGTDQETQYF
TGCGCCAGCAGCCAAGGGTTAGGGACTGACCAAGAGACCCAGTACTTC
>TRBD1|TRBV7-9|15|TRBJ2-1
CASSLGGTVPNEQFF
TGTGCCAGCAGCTTAGGGGGGACAGTCCCCAATGAGCAGTTCTTC
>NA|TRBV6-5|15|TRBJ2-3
CASRPAGLGADTQYF
TGTGCCAGCAGGCCGGCTGGGCTGGGGGCAGATACGCAGTATTTT
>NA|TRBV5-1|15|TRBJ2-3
CASSPLGSSEDTQYF
TGCGCCAGCAGCCCATTGGGGTCAAGTGAAGATACGCAGTATTTT
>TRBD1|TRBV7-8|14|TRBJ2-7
CASSLGGQPYEQYF
TGTGCCAGCAGCCTAGGGGGACAGCCGTACGAGCAGTACTTC
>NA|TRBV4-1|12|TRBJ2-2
CASSQGTGELFF
TGCGCCAGCAGCCAGGGTACCGGGGAGCTGTTTTTT
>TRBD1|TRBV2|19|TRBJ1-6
CASGFRDREGSPYNSPLHF
TGTGCCAGCGGGTTTCGGGACAGGGAGGGATCGCCCTATAATTCACCCCTCCACTTT
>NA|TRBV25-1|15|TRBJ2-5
CASSVIQGGRETQYF
TGTGCCAGCAGTGTAATACAGGGAGGTCGCGAGACCCAGTACTTC
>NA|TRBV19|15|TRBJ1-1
CASSIVDSVNPEAFF
TGTGCCAGTAGTATAGTAGACAGCGTCAATCCTGAAGCTTTCTTT
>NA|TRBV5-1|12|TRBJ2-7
CASSSWTNEQYF
TGCGCCAGCAGCTCTTGGACGAACGAGCAGTACTTC
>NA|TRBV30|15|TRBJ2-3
CAWSLLGDGADTQYF
TGTGCCTGGAGTTTGTTGGGAGACGGTGCAGATACGCAGTATTTT